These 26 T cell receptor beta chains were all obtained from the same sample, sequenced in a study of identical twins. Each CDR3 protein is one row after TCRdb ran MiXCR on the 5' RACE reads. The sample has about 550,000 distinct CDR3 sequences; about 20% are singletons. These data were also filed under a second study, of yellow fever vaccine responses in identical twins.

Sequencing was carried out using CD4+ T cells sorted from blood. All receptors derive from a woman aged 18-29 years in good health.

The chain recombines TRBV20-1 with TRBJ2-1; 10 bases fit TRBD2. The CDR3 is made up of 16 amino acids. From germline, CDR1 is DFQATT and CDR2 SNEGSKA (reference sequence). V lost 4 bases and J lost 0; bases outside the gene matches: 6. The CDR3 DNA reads TGCAGTGCTATTGGACTAGCGGAGAGCTCCTACAATGAGCAGTTCTTC. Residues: CSAIGLAESSYNEQFF.

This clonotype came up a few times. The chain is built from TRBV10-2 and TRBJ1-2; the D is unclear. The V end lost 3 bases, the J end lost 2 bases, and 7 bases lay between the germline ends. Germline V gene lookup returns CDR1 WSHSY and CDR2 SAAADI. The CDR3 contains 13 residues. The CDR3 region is CASSDSGNYGYTF. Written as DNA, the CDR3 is TGCGCCAGCAGTGACTCGGGGAACTATGGCTACACCTTC.

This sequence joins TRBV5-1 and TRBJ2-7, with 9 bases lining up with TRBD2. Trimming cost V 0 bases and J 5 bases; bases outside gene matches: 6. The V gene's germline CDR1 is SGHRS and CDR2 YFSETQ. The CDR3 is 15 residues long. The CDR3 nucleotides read TGCGCCAGCAGCTTGGCTGCGGGGGGGCCTGACGAGCAGTACGTC. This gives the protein CASSLAAGGPDEQYV.

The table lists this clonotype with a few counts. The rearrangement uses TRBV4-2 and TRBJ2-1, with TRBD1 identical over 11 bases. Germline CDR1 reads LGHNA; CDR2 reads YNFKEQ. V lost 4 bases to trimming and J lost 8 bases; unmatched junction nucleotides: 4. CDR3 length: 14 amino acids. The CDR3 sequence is CASSPGQGAYEQFF. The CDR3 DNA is TGTGCCAGCAGCCCTGGACAGGGGGCCTATGAGCAGTTCTTC.

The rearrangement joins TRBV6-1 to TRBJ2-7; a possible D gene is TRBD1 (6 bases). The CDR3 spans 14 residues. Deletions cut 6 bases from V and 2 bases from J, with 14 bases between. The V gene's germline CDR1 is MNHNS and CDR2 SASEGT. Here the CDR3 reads CASRKQGNPYEQYF. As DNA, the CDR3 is TGTGCCAGCAGAAAACAGGGTAATCCCTACGAGCAGTACTTC.

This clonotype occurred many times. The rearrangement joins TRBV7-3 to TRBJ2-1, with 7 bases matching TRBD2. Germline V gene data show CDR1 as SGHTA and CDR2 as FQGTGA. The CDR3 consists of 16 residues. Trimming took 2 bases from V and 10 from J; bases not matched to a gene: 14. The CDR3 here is CASSLGLRGAGVEQFF. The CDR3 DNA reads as TGTGCCAGCAGCTTAGGCCTCCGTGGGGCGGGAGTAGAGCAGTTCTTC.

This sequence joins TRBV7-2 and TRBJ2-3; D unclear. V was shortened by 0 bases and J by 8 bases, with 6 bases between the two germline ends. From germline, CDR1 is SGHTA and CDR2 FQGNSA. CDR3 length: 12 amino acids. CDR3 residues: CASSLAQFTQYF. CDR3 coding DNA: TGTGCCAGCAGCTTAGCCCAGTTTACGCAGTATTTT.

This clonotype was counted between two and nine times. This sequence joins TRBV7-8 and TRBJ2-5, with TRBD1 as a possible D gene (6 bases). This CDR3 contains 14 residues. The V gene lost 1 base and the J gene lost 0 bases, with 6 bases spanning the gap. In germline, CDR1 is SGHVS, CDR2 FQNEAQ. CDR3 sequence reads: CASSLGTDQETQYF. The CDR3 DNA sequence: TGTGCCAGCAGCTTAGGGACAGACCAAGAGACCCAGTACTTC.

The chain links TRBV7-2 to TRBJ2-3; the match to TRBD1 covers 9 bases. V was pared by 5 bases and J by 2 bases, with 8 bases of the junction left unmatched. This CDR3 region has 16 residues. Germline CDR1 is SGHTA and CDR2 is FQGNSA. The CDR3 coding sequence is TGTGCCAGCAGCCCCGGGACAGGGCTATTCACAGATACGCAGTATTTT. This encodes CASSPGTGLFTDTQYF.

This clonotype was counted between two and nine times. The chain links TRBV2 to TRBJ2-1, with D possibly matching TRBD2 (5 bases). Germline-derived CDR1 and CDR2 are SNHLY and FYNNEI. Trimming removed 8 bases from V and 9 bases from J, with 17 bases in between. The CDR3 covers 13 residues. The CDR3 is CASPLRAGGEQFF. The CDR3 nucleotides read TGTGCCAGCCCCCTCCGGGCGGGTGGTGAGCAGTTCTTC.

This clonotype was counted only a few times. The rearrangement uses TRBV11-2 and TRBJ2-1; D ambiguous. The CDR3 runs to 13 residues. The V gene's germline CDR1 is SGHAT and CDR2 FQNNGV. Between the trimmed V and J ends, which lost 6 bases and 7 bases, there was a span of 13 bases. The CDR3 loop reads CASSLVTGNEQFF. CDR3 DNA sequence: TGTGCCAGCAGTTTGGTGACTGGGAATGAGCAGTTCTTC.

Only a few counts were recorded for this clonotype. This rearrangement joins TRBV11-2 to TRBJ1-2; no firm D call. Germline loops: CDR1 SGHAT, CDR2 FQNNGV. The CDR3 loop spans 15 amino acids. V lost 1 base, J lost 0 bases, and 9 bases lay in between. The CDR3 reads CASSLGQIANYGYTF. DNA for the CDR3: TGTGCCAGCAGCTTAGGACAAATAGCTAACTATGGCTACACCTTC.

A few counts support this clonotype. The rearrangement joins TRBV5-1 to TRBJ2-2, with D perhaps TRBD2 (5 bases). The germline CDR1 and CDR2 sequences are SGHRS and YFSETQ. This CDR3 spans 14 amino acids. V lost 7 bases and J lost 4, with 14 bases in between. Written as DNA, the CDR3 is TGCGCCAGCCGCCAGGAAGCGGCCACCGGGGAGCTGTTTTTT. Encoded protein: CASRQEAATGELFF.

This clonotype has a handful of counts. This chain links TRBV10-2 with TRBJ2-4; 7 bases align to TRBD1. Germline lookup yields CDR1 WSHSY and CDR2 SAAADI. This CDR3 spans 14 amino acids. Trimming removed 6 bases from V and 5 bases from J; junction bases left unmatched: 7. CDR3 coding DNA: TGCGCCAGCAGCACGACAGGGAGTCAAAACATTCAGTACTTC. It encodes CASSTTGSQNIQYF.

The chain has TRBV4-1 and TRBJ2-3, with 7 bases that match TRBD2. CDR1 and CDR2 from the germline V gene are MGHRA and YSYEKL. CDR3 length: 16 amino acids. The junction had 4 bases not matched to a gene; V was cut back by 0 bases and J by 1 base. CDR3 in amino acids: CASSQDRLAGTDTQYF. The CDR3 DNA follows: TGCGCCAGCAGCCAAGATCGGCTAGCGGGCACAGATACGCAGTATTTT.

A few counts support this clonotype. CDR3 region: CSASGTVAYEQYF. In DNA form, the CDR3 reads TGCAGTGCTTCCGGGACTGTGGCCTACGAGCAGTACTTC. The chain is built from TRBV20-1 and TRBJ2-7; D is perhaps TRBD2 (6 bases). Germline lookup yields CDR1 DFQATT and CDR2 SNEGSKA (reference sequence). CDR3 size: 13 residues. V shed 5 bases and J shed 2 bases, with 13 bases lying between them.

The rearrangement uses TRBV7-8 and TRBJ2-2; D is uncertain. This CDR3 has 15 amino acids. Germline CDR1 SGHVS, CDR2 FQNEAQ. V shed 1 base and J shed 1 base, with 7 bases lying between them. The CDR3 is CASSLGRQNTGELFF. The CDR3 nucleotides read TGTGCCAGCAGCTTAGGCAGGCAGAACACCGGGGAGCTGTTTTTT. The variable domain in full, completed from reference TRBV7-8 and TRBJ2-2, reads GAGVSQSPRYKVAKRGQDVALRCDPISGHVSLFWYQQALGQGPEFLTYFQNEAQLDKSGLPSDRFFAERPEGSVSTLKIQRTQQEDSAVYLCASSLGRQNTGELFFGEGSRLTVL.

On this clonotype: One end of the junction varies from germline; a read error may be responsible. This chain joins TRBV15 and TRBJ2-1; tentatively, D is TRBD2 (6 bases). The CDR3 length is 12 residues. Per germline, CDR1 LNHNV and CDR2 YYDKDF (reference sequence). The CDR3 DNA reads TGTGCCACCAACAGATGGGGGGATGAGCAGTTCTTC. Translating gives CATNRWGDEQFF.

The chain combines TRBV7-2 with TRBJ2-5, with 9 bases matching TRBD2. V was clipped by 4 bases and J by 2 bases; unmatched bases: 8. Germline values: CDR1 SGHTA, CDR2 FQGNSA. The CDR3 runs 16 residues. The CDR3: CASSSRASGVQETQYF. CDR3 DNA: TGTGCCAGCAGCTCTCGGGCTAGCGGGGTACAAGAGACCCAGTACTTC. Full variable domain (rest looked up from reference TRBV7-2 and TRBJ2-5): GAGVSQSPSNKVTEKGKDVELRCDPISGHTALYWYRQSLGQGLEFLIYFQGNSAPDKSGLPSDRFSAERTGGSVSTLTIQRTQQEDSAVYLCASSSRASGVQETQYFGPGTRLLVL.

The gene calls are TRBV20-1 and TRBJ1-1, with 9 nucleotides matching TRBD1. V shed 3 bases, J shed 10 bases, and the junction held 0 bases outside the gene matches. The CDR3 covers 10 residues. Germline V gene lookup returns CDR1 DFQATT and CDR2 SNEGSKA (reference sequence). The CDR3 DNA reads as TGCAGTGCTAGGGGACAGGGAGCTTTCTTT. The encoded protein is CSARGQGAFF.

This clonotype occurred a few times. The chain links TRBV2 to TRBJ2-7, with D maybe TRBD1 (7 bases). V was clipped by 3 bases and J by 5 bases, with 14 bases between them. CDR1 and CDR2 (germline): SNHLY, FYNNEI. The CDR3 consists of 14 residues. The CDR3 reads CASSEEGAIDEQYF. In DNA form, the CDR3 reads TGTGCCAGCAGTGAGGAGGGGGCGATAGACGAGCAGTACTTC.

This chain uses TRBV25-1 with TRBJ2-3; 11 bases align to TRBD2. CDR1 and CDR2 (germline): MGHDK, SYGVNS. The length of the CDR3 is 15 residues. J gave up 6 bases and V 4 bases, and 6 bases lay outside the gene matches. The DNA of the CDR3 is TGTGCCAGCAGTGTCCGACTAGCGGGACATGATACGCAGTATTTT. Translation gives CASSVRLAGHDTQYF.

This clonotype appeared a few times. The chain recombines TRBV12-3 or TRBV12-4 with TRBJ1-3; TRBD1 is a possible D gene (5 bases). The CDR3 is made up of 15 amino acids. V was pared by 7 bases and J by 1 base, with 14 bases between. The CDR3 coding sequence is TGTGCCAGCACGGTAACGTCAGGGTCTGGAAACACCATATATTTT. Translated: CASTVTSGSGNTIYF.

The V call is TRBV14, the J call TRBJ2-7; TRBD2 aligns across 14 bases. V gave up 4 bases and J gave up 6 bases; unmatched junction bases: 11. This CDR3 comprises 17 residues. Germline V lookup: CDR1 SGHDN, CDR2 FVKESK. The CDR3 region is CASSPLLGLAGEVEQYF. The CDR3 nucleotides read TGTGCCAGCAGCCCTCTCCTGGGACTAGCGGGAGAAGTCGAGCAGTACTTC.

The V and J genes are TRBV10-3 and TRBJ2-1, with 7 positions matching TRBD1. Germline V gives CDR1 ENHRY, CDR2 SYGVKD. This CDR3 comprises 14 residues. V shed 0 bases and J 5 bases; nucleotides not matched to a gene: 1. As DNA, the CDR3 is TGTGCCATCAGTGAGTCGGGGACAGACAATGAGCAGTTCTTC. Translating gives CAISESGTDNEQFF.

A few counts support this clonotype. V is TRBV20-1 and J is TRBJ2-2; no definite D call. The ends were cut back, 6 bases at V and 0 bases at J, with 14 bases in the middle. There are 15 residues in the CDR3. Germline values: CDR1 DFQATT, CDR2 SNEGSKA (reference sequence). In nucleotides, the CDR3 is TGCAGTGCCCCCCCTGTGGGGACGAACACCGGGGAGCTGTTTTTT. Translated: CSAPPVGTNTGELFF.